This T cell receptor beta chain was retrieved from a study of identical twins. General study results and limits: Cord blood beta clonotypes present at high abundance carried fewer insertions; no such pattern appeared in memory repertoires.

Germline V lookup: CDR1 SEHNR, CDR2 FQNEAQ (reference sequence). Trimming shortened V by 2 bases and J by 6 bases, and 3 bases separated the two germline ends. The CDR3 sequence is 11 residues long. Healthy Caucasians, and only they, were the donors. In its sample, this clonotype was seen many times. Antigen unknown. TCRdb redid the calling of the 5' RACE reads with MiXCR, one entry per CDR3 protein. Of approximately 500,000 distinct CDR3 sequences listed, less than 25% are singletons. These same data were also listed under a study on T cells expressing NK-cell markers. Per that study: Most of the eight sequenced donors were classified as HCMV-seropositive, and one was classified as seronegative. Among CD8+ T cells from 5 to 7 donors, dominant NKG2C+ clonotypes accounted for about 1.0-7.0%.

The sequence was obtained from a woman aged 18 to 35 in good health. The rearrangement joins TRBV7-9 to TRBJ2-3; unclear D gene. The sequenced material came from CD4+ T cells sorted from blood. The CDR3 DNA sequence: TGTGCCAGCAGCTTACTCGATACGCAGTATTTT. Its translation: CASSLLDTQYF.